This T cell receptor (beta chain) was sequenced for a study of blood T cell repertoires in COVID-19. Study as a whole: Material from acute and convalescent COVID-19 was sourced from the United States, Italy and Spain. PBMCs, B-cell-depleted T cells, or T cells provided the cDNA or gDNA that made up the material.

Germline-derived CDR1 and CDR2 are MNHEY and SVGAGI. Trimming cost V 0 bases and J 9 bases, with 15 bases left between them. CDR3 size: 15 residues. Participants were placed into cohorts based on the clinical history they reported. Cohort 3 donors counted as recovered after two negative PCRs, clearance, or resolved symptoms. The protocol was immunoSEQ multiplex PCR, while the TCRdb copy is restricted to in-frame clones and leaves out a portion. The sample holds 490,000 or so clones, approximately 87% seen once. The receptor comes from a woman in her thirties or forties who had recovered from COVID-19. The sequenced sample was PBMCs or T cells enriched from blood (not recorded which). The chain uses TRBV6-5 and TRBJ1-5; no clear D. The CDR3 DNA reads as TGTGCCAGCAGTTACTCGATGCAGGCACATACGCCCCAGCATTTT. It yields the protein CASSYSMQAHTPQHF.